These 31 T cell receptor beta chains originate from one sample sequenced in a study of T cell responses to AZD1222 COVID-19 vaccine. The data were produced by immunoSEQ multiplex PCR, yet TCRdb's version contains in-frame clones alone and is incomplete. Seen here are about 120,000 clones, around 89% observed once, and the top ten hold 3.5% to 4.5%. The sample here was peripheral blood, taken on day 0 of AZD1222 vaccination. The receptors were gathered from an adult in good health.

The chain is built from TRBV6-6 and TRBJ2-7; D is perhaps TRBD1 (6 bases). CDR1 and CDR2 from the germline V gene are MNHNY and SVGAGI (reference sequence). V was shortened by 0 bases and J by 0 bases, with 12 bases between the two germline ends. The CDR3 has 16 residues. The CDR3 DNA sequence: TGTGCCAGCAGTTACTCCGGACAGCCTAACTCCTACGAGCAGTACTTC. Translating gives CASSYSGQPNSYEQYF.

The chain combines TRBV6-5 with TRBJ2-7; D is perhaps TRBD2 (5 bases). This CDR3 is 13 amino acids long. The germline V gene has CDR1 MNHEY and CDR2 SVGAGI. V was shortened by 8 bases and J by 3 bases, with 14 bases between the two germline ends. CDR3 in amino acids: CASSLAGSYEQYF. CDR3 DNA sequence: TGTGCCAGCTCCCTTGCGGGTAGCTACGAGCAGTACTTC.

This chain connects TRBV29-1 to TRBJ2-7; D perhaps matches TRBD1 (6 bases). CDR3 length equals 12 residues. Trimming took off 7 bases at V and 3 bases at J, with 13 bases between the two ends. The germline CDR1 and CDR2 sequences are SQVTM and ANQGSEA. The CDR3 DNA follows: TGCAGCGCCGGTCCAGGGGTCTACGAGCAGTACTTC. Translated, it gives CSAGPGVYEQYF.

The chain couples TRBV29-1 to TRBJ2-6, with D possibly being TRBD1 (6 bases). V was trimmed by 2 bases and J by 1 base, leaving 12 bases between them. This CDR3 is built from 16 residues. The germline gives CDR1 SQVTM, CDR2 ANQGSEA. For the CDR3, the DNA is TGCAGCGTTGAAAGGTGGGACATATCTGGGGCCAACGTCCTGACTTTC. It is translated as CSVERWDISGANVLTF.

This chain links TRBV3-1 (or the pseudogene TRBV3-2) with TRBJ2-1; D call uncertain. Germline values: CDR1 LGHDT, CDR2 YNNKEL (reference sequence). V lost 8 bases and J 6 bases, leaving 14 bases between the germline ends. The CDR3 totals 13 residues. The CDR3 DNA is TGTGCCAGCGCTAAGACCGTAACCAATGAGCAGTTCTTC. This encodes CASAKTVTNEQFF.

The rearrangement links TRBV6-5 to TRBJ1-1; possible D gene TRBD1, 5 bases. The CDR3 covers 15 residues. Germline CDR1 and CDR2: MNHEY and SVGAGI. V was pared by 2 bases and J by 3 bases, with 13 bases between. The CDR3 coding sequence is TGTGCCAGCAGTTACCAACGATGGGGGGACACTGAAGCTTTCTTT. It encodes CASSYQRWGDTEAFF.

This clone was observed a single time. The CDR3 nucleotides are TGTGCCAGCTCACCGGGACAGGGACTGTTTTTT. Its protein is CASSPGQGLFF. The rearrangement links TRBV18 to TRBJ1-4; the match to TRBD1 covers 9 bases. V gave up 3 bases and J gave up 13 bases; unmatched junction bases: 0. The CDR3 runs 11 residues. From germline, CDR1 is KGHSH and CDR2 LQKENI.

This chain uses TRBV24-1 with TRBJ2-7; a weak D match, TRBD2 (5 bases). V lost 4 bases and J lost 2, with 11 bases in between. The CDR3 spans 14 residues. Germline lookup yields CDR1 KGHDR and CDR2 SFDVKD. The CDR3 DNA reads TGTGCCACCAGTGACCAGCGGTACCCCTACGAGCAGTACTTC. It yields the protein CATSDQRYPYEQYF.

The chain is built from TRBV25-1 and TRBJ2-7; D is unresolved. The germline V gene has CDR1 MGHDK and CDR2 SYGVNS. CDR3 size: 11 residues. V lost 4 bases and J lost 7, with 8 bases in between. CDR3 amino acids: CASSVKEEQYF. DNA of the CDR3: TGTGCCAGCAGTGTAAAGGAGGAGCAGTACTTC.

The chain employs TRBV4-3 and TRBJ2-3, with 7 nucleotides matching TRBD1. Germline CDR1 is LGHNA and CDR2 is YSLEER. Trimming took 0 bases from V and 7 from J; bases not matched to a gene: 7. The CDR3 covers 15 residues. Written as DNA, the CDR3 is TGCGCCAGCAGCCAAGATACACAGGGGAGAAATACGCAGTATTTT. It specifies CASSQDTQGRNTQYF.

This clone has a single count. In nucleotides, the CDR3 is TGTGCCAGCAGTTTCACCTACACAGATACGCAGTATTTT. Translation: CASSFTYTDTQYF. The chain has TRBV27 and TRBJ2-3; D is ambiguous. The CDR3 contains 13 residues. Trimming took 3 bases from V and 2 from J, leaving 6 bases between them. Germline CDR1 is MNHEY and CDR2 is SMNVEV (reference sequence).

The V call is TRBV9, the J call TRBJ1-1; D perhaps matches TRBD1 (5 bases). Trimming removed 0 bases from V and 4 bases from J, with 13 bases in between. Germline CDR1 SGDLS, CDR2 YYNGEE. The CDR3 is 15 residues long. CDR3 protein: CASSVGSGGSTEAFF. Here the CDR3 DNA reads TGTGCCAGCAGCGTAGGGAGTGGGGGGAGCACTGAAGCTTTCTTT.

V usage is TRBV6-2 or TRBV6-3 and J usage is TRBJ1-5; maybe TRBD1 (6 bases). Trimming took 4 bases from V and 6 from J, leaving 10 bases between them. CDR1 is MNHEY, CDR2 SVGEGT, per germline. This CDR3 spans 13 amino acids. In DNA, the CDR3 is TGTGCCAGCAGTTTGCAGGGGCCTCAGCCCCAGCATTTT. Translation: CASSLQGPQPQHF.

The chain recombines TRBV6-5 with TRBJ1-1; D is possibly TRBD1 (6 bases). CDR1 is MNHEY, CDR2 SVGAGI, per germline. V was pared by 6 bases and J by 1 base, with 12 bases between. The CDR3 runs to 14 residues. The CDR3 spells CASSLPGQNTEAFF. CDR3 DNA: TGTGCCAGCAGCTTACCGGGACAGAACACTGAAGCTTTCTTT.

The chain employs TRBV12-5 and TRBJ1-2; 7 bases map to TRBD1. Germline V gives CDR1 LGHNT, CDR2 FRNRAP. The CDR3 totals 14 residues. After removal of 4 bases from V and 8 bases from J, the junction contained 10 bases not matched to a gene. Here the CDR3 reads CASGSIEGAEGYTF. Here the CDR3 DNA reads TGTGCTAGTGGTTCTATAGAGGGGGCAGAGGGCTACACCTTC.

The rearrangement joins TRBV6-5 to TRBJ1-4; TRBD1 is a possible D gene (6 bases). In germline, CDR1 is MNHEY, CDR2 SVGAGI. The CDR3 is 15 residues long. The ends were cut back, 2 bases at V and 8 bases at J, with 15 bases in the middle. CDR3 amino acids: CASSYGGRVVEKLFF. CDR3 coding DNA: TGTGCCAGCAGTTACGGGGGGCGCGTGGTAGAAAAACTGTTTTTT.

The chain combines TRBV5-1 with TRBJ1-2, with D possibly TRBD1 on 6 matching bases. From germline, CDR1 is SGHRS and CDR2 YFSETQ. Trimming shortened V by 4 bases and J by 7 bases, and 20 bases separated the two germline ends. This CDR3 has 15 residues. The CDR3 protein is CASSVQKQGLSGYTF. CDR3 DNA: TGCGCCAGCAGCGTGCAGAAACAGGGTTTGAGTGGCTACACCTTC. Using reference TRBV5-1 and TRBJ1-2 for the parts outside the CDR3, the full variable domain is KAGVTQTPRYLIKTRGQQVTLSCSPISGHRSVSWYQQTPGQGLQFLFEYFSETQRNKGNFPGRFSGRQFSNSRSEMNVSTLELGDSALYLCASSVQKQGLSGYTFGSGTRLTVV.

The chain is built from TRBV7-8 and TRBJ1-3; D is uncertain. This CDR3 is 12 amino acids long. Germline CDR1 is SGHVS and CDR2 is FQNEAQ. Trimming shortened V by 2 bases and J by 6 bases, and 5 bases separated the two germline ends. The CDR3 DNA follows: TGTGCCAGCAGCTTAAATCTAAACACCATATATTTT. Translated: CASSLNLNTIYF.

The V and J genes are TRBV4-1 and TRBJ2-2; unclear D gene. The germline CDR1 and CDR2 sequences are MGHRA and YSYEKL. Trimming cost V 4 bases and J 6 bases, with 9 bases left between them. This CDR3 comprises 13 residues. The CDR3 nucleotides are TGCGCCAGCAGCCCCCCTAGGGCCGGGGAGCTGTTTTTT. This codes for CASSPPRAGELFF.

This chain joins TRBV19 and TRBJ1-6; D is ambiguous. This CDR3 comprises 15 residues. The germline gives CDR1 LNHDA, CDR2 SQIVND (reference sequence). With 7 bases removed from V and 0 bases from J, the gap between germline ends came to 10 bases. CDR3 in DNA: TGTGCCAGTACACGGGAATCCTCCTATAATTCACCCCTCCACTTT. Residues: CASTRESSYNSPLHF.

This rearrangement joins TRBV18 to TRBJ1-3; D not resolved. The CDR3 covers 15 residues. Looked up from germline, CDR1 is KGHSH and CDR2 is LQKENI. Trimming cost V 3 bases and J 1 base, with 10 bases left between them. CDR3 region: CASSPLGESGNTIYF. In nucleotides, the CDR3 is TGTGCCAGCTCACCCCTGGGTGAATCTGGAAACACCATATATTTT.

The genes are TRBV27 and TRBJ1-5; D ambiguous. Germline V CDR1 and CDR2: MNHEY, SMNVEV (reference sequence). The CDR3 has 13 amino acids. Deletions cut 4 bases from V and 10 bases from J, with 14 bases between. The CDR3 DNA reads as TGTGCCAGCAGTTCGCTGTCCCTCGAACCCCAGCATTTT. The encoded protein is CASSSLSLEPQHF.

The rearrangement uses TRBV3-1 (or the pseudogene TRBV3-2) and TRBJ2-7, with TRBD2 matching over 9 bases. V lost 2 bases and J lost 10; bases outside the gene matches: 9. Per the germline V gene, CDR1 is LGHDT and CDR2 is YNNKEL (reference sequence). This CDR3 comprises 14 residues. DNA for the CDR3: TGTGCCAGCAGCCAACAAGCGGGGGGCAGCGATCAGTACTTC. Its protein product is CASSQQAGGSDQYF.

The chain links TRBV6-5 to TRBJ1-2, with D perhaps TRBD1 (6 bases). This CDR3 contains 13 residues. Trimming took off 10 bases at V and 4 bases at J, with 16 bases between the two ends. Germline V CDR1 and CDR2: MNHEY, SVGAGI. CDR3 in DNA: TGTGCCACCCTTGGGGACAATTTCTATGGCTACACCTTC. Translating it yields CATLGDNFYGYTF.

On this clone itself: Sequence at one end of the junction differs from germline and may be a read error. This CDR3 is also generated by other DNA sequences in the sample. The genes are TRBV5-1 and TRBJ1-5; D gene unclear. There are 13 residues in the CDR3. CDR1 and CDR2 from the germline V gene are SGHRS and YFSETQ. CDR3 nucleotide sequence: TGCGCCAGCAGTTTGGGTAGCAATCAGCCCCAGCATTTT. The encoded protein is CASSLGSNQPQHF.

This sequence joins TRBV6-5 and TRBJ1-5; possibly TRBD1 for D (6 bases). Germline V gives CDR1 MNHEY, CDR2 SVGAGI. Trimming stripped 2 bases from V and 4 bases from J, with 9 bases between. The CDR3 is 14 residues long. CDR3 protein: CASSYDRTNQPQHF. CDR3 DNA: TGTGCCAGCAGTTACGACAGGACAAATCAGCCCCAGCATTTT.

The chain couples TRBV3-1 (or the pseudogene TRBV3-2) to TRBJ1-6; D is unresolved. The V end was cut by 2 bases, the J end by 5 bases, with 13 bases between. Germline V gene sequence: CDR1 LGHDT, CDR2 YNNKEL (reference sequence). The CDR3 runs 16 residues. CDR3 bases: TGTGCCAGCAGCCAACGGCGATCCTGGGATAATTCACCCCTCCACTTT. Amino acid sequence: CASSQRRSWDNSPLHF.

The CDR3 DNA follows: TGTGCCAGCAGCTTAAGCACAGGGGGTCTGTACGAGCAGTACTTC. Protein sequence: CASSLSTGGLYEQYF. The chain joins TRBV7-2 to TRBJ2-7, with TRBD1 matching over 8 bases. Per germline, CDR1 SGHTA and CDR2 FQGNSA. The CDR3 length is 15 residues. The V segment lost 2 bases and the J segment 4 bases; nucleotides outside the gene matches: 7.

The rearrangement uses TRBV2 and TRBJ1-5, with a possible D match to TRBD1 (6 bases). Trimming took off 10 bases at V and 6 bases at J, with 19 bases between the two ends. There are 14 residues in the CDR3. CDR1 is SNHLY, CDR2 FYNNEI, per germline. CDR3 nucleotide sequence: TGTGCCACTACATCGTCCAGGGGCGGTCAGCCCCAGCATTTT. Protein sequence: CATTSSRGGQPQHF.

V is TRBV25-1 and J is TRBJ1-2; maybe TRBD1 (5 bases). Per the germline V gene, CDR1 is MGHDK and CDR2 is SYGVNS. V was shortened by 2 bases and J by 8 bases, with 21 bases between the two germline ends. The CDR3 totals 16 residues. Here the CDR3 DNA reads TGTGCCAGCAGTGAACCCCACGGGACTCCCGGGCGCGGCTACACCTTC. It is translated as CASSEPHGTPGRGYTF.

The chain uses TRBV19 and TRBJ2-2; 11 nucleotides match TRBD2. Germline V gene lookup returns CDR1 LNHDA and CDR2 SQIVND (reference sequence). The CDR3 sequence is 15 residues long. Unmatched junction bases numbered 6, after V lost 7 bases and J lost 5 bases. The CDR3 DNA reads TGTGCCAGTACCCAACTAGCGGGGGAAACCGGGGAGCTGTTTTTT. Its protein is CASTQLAGETGELFF.